The 31 T cell receptor beta chains listed next were all sequenced from one sample in a study of regulatory T cells in long-lasting Graves disease. Building of the TCR beta libraries involved iRepertoire HTBI primers and Arm-PCR of CDR3 regions. TCRdb redid the calling of the multiplex PCR reads with MiXCR, one entry per CDR3 protein. The sample carries about 450,000 distinct CDR3 sequences, 20% to 25% recorded once. The time point denotes: persistent/refractory GD, antithyroid drugs over 5 years with positive TRAb. RNA extracted from PBMCs served as the sequencing template. Here the sequenced sample was peripheral blood mononuclear cells (PBMCs), taken when the disease was refractory, from a patient treated with antithyroid drugs. These receptors were obtained from a female donor with Graves disease.

This clonotype was observed a few times. V and J are TRBV28 and TRBJ2-7, with D possibly TRBD1 on 6 matching bases. V lost 5 bases and J lost 3, with 8 bases in between. The CDR3 is 12 amino acids. Germline assignment: CDR1 MDHEN and CDR2 SYDVKM. The DNA for the CDR3 is TGTGCCAGCAGTCAGGGGCGCTACGAGCAGTACTTC. This translates into CASSQGRYEQYF.

The table lists this clonotype with many counts. This chain joins TRBV28 and TRBJ2-7; D is unclear. V lost 3 bases, J lost 5 bases, and 11 bases lay in between. CDR3 length equals 13 residues. Looked up from germline, CDR1 is MDHEN and CDR2 is SYDVKM. CDR3 nucleotides: TGTGCCAGCAGTTTCGGATTTTCCAACGAGCAGTACTTC. Amino acids: CASSFGFSNEQYF.

This clonotype came up many times. A junction end diverges from the germline sequence, so it may reflect a read error. This chain uses TRBV30 with TRBJ1-2; no definite D call. Germline V gene sequence: CDR1 GTSNPN, CDR2 SVGIG (reference sequence). The CDR3 consists of 10 residues. The CDR3 region is CACVDPPTAF. As DNA, the CDR3 is TGTGCCTGTGTGGACCCTCCTACGGCCTTC.

This clonotype has ten or more counts. This chain connects TRBV5-1 to TRBJ2-7; D is unresolved. From germline, CDR1 is SGHRS and CDR2 YFSETQ. The CDR3 consists of 13 residues. The germline V and J ends were trimmed by 4 bases and 3 bases, with 11 bases remaining between them. The CDR3 DNA is TGCGCCAGCAGCCGGCAGGAACGCTACGAGCAGTACTTC. Amino acid sequence: CASSRQERYEQYF.

This clonotype was recorded a few times. The rearrangement joins TRBV28 to TRBJ2-1; the match to TRBD1 covers 9 bases. J was trimmed by 2 bases and V by 6 bases; bases with no gene match: 5. Germline CDR1 reads MDHEN; CDR2 reads SYDVKM. This CDR3 is built from 15 residues. For the CDR3, the DNA is TGTGCCAGCAGCCCTGGACAGGGGCCCTACAATGAGCAGTTCTTC. Residues: CASSPGQGPYNEQFF.

The sample holds many counts of this clonotype. This rearrangement joins TRBV19 to TRBJ2-7; 7 bases line up with TRBD2. CDR1 LNHDA and CDR2 SQIVND come from the germline V gene (reference sequence). Trimming cost V 3 bases and J 2 bases; bases outside gene matches: 10. This CDR3 contains 16 residues. The CDR3 sequence is CASSILPGRGAYEQYF. The CDR3 DNA sequence: TGTGCCAGTAGTATCCTACCCGGCCGGGGGGCCTACGAGCAGTACTTC.

This clonotype was found a few times. This chain connects TRBV20-1 to TRBJ2-5; 8 bases line up with TRBD2. V shed 0 bases and J 4 bases; nucleotides not matched to a gene: 4. CDR1 and CDR2 from the germline V gene are DFQATT and SNEGSKA (reference sequence). CDR3 size: 14 residues. CDR3 bases: TGCAGTGCTAGAGATACTAGCGGCTCAGAGACCCAGTACTTC. This translates into CSARDTSGSETQYF.

This rearrangement joins TRBV20-1 to TRBJ2-2; no reliable D call. V was shortened by 1 base and J by 7 bases, with 4 bases between the two germline ends. Germline assignment: CDR1 DFQATT and CDR2 SNEGSKA (reference sequence). The CDR3 contains 11 residues. CDR3 in amino acids: CSARAHGELFF. CDR3 in DNA: TGCAGTGCTAGAGCCCACGGGGAGCTGTTTTTT.

The J gene is TRBJ1-6, the V gene TRBV7-2; D ambiguous. Germline-derived CDR1 and CDR2 are SGHTA and FQGNSA. The CDR3 contains 15 residues. The V and J ends lost 1 base and 5 bases respectively, with 9 bases between them. For the CDR3, the DNA is TGTGCCAGCAGCTTAGGAGGGATTAATAATTCACCCCTCCACTTT. Translated: CASSLGGINNSPLHF.

This clonotype was counted many times. This chain joins TRBV7-2 and TRBJ2-7, with D perhaps assigned TRBD1 or TRBD2 (5 bases each). The germline V gene has CDR1 SGHTA and CDR2 FQGNSA. The V and J ends lost 1 base and 6 bases respectively, with 13 bases between them. This CDR3 region has 14 residues. CDR3 sequence reads: CASSLEAGRAEQYF. The CDR3 DNA is TGTGCCAGCAGCTTAGAGGCGGGCAGGGCCGAGCAGTACTTC.

This clonotype came up many times. This rearrangement joins TRBV28 to TRBJ1-2; D may be TRBD1 (5 bases). The ends were cut back, 3 bases at V and 7 bases at J, with 15 bases in the middle. The germline gives CDR1 MDHEN, CDR2 SYDVKM. The CDR3 has 14 residues. The CDR3 region is CASSFGGAGLGYTF. CDR3 bases: TGTGCCAGCAGTTTCGGGGGTGCAGGGCTTGGCTACACCTTC.

The CDR3 sequence: CASSLAGSGQYF. CDR3 coding DNA: TGTGCCAGCAGCTTAGCGGGGTCGGGGCAGTACTTC. The chain carries TRBV7-2 and TRBJ2-7; D is undetermined. CDR3 length equals 12 residues. The germline gives CDR1 SGHTA, CDR2 FQGNSA. Deletions cut 0 bases from V and 9 bases from J, with 9 bases between. The full variable domain, its missing parts supplied by reference TRBV7-2 and TRBJ2-7, is GAGVSQSPSNKVTEKGKDVELRCDPISGHTALYWYRQSLGQGLEFLIYFQGNSAPDKSGLPSDRFSAERTGGSVSTLTIQRTQQEDSAVYLCASSLAGSGQYFGPGTRLTVT.

This clonotype came up many times. The rearrangement joins TRBV6-2 or TRBV6-3 to TRBJ2-5; tentative D call: TRBD2 (6 bases). Per germline, CDR1 MNHEY and CDR2 SVGEGT. The CDR3 consists of 16 residues. V dropped 0 bases and J dropped 4 bases, with 15 bases sitting between them. The CDR3 here is CASSYSKGRRGETQYF. DNA of the CDR3: TGTGCCAGCAGTTACTCGAAGGGGAGGAGGGGAGAGACCCAGTACTTC.

The rearrangement joins TRBV5-6 to TRBJ2-5; weak D call: TRBD1 (6 bases). CDR3 size: 14 residues. The germline CDR1 and CDR2 sequences are SGHDT and YYEEEE. Between the trimmed V and J ends, which lost 5 bases and 3 bases, there was a span of 14 bases. The CDR3 DNA follows: TGTGCCAGCAGTAGGACAGAGATCGAAGAGACCCAGTACTTC. This translates into CASSRTEIEETQYF.

This chain joins TRBV5-1 and TRBJ1-1; no definite D call. V was pared by 2 bases and J by 3 bases, with 5 bases between. The CDR3 has 12 amino acids. In germline, CDR1 is SGHRS, CDR2 YFSETQ. The CDR3 DNA sequence: TGCGCCAGCAGCTTCGCAGACACTGAAGCTTTCTTT. Protein sequence: CASSFADTEAFF.

In its sample, this clonotype was seen many times. V is TRBV7-9 and J is TRBJ2-5; D is possibly TRBD2 (5 bases). CDR1 is SEHNR and CDR2 is FQNEAQ in the germline V gene (reference sequence). The V end lost 5 bases, the J end lost 5 bases, and 21 bases lay between the germline ends. CDR3 length equals 16 residues. The CDR3 protein is CASSRFSVIQEETQYF. DNA for the CDR3: TGTGCCAGCAGCCGATTTAGCGTCATCCAGGAGGAGACCCAGTACTTC.

A few counts support this clonotype. CDR3 coding DNA: TGTGCCAGCAGAGTGGGGCTAGCGGATAACACCGGGGAGCTGTTTTTT. It is translated as CASRVGLADNTGELFF. This chain joins TRBV28 and TRBJ2-2, with TRBD2 matching over 7 bases. CDR1 and CDR2 (germline): MDHEN, SYDVKM. V shed 6 bases and J 2 bases; nucleotides not matched to a gene: 9. The CDR3 loop spans 16 amino acids.

This clonotype was observed a few times. The J gene is TRBJ2-7, the V gene TRBV5-1; D remains ambiguous. Germline V gene lookup returns CDR1 SGHRS and CDR2 YFSETQ. The CDR3 has 13 amino acids. The V end lost 2 bases, the J end lost 6 bases, and 12 bases lay between the germline ends. The CDR3 loop reads CASSFTLVSEQYF. In DNA form, the CDR3 reads TGCGCCAGCAGCTTTACCCTAGTGAGCGAGCAGTACTTC.

Concerning this clonotype: With only one base between it and a far larger clone, this is likely a read error. J is TRBJ1-5 and V is TRBV2; 7 bases match TRBD1. The germline V gene has CDR1 SNHLY and CDR2 FYNNEI. CDR3 size: 16 residues. CDR3 in amino acids: CASSTHPGQPNQPHHF. The CDR3 nucleotides are TGTGCCAGCAGTACTCACCCGGGACAGCCAAATCAGCCCCATCATTTT.

In this sample, this clonotype turned up many times. The chain recombines TRBV28 with TRBJ1-5, with D possibly being TRBD1 (6 bases). V was trimmed by 9 bases and J by 4 bases, leaving 19 bases between them. The CDR3 loop spans 15 amino acids. Germline CDR1 and CDR2: MDHEN and SYDVKM. The DNA for the CDR3 is TGTGCCAGTCCTGGTCCAGGGGAGGTTAATCAGCCCCAGCATTTT. Translation: CASPGPGEVNQPQHF.

This clonotype was observed a few times. This rearrangement joins TRBV7-9 to TRBJ2-2; D is uncertain. This CDR3 has 15 amino acids. The V gene's germline CDR1 is SEHNR and CDR2 FQNEAQ (reference sequence). Trimming removed 2 bases at V and 2 bases at J, with 9 bases between. The CDR3 is CASSLRLNNTGELFF. The CDR3 coding sequence is TGTGCCAGCAGCTTACGACTTAACAACACCGGGGAGCTGTTTTTT.

This clonotype was found a few times. The rearrangement joins TRBV20-1 to TRBJ1-2, with D unresolved. V was pared by 6 bases and J by 7 bases, with 12 bases between. Germline CDR1 is DFQATT and CDR2 is SNEGSKA (reference sequence). The CDR3 covers 11 residues. The DNA of the CDR3 is TGCAGTGCCCCCGTGGGGATTGGCTACACCTTC. Translated: CSAPVGIGYTF.

V is TRBV19 and J is TRBJ1-1, with D uncertain. Germline V gene sequence: CDR1 LNHDA, CDR2 SQIVND (reference sequence). This CDR3 spans 14 amino acids. Trimming pared 6 bases from V and 3 bases from J, leaving 14 bases between. The CDR3 spells CASRATLSHTEAFF. DNA for the CDR3: TGTGCCAGTAGGGCGACTTTGTCCCACACTGAAGCTTTCTTT.

As regards this clonotype: Since a much larger clone is just one base distant, this may be a read error. The V gene is TRBV27, the J gene TRBJ1-1; 8 positions agree with TRBD1. CDR3 size: 14 residues. J lost 4 bases, V lost 5 bases, and 6 bases had no gene match. The germline V gene encodes CDR1 MNHEY and CDR2 SMNVEV (reference sequence). The CDR3 sequence: CASSPTGASTEAFF. The CDR3 DNA reads as TGTGCCAGCAGTCCGACAGGGGCGAGCACTGAAGCTTTCTTT.

This clonotype was found a few times. CDR3 region: CASRTNRGDYEQYF. The CDR3 coding sequence is TGTGCCAGCAGGACGAACAGGGGGGACTACGAGCAGTACTTC. The rearrangement joins TRBV28 to TRBJ2-7, with TRBD1 identical over 8 bases. The V gene's germline CDR1 is MDHEN and CDR2 SYDVKM. There are 14 residues in the CDR3. V dropped 6 bases and J dropped 3; count of bases not matched to a gene: 7.

This clonotype has a count of ten or more. The V and J genes are TRBV6-1 and TRBJ2-6, with 7 bases fitting TRBD1. This CDR3 has 15 amino acids. With 6 bases clipped from V and 2 bases from J, the junction kept 4 bases outside the gene matches. The germline CDR1 and CDR2 sequences are MNHNS and SASEGT. As DNA, the CDR3 is TGTGCCAGCAGACAGACAGGGACTGGGGCCAACGTCCTGACTTTC. Encoded protein: CASRQTGTGANVLTF.

This clonotype was seen repeatedly, ten times or more. The CDR3 DNA sequence: TGTGCCATCAGCTCGACCACTTACAATGAGCAGTTCTTC. It codes for CAISSTTYNEQFF. The chain recombines TRBV10-3 with TRBJ2-1; no definite D call. The CDR3 is made up of 13 amino acids. Trimming took off 6 bases at V and 4 bases at J, with 10 bases between the two ends. Germline V gives CDR1 ENHRY, CDR2 SYGVKD.

This clonotype was seen many times. This chain uses TRBV15 with TRBJ1-3; D remains unclear. The V end lost 0 bases, the J end lost 2 bases, and 17 bases lay between the germline ends. This CDR3 contains 18 residues. Germline V gene data show CDR1 as LNHNV and CDR2 as YYDKDF (reference sequence). Written as DNA, the CDR3 is TGTGCCACCAGCAGAGACCGGGGTTCCTCACCCACTGGAAACACCATATATTTT. It is translated as CATSRDRGSSPTGNTIYF.

This clonotype showed up just a few times. The chain couples TRBV20-1 to TRBJ2-3; 7 nucleotides agree with TRBD1. TRBJ2-5 explains the end of the DNA better; the J call may be wrong. The CDR3 spans 14 residues. The germline CDR1 and CDR2 sequences are DFQATT and SNEGSKA (reference sequence). The CDR3 spells CSAAATGWSETQYF. The CDR3 DNA is TGCAGTGCTGCAGCGACAGGGTGGTCGGAGACCCAGTACTTC.

The chain has TRBV6-1 and TRBJ1-2, with D uncertain. Per the germline V gene, CDR1 is MNHNS and CDR2 is SASEGT. The CDR3 spans 15 residues. Trimming left V 5 bases short and J 4 bases short, with 17 bases between. The CDR3 reads CASSPSGRVFYGYTF. The CDR3, as DNA: TGTGCCAGCAGTCCTTCGGGGAGGGTGTTCTATGGCTACACCTTC.

The V gene is TRBV20-1, the J gene TRBJ1-1; unclear D gene. The V and J ends lost 2 bases and 2 bases respectively, with 18 bases between them. This CDR3 spans 16 amino acids. Germline CDR1 reads DFQATT; CDR2 reads SNEGSKA (reference sequence). The chain's CDR3 is CSARPLLDGLNTEAFF. CDR3 coding DNA: TGCAGTGCTAGACCCCTCCTGGACGGGCTCAACACTGAAGCTTTCTTT.